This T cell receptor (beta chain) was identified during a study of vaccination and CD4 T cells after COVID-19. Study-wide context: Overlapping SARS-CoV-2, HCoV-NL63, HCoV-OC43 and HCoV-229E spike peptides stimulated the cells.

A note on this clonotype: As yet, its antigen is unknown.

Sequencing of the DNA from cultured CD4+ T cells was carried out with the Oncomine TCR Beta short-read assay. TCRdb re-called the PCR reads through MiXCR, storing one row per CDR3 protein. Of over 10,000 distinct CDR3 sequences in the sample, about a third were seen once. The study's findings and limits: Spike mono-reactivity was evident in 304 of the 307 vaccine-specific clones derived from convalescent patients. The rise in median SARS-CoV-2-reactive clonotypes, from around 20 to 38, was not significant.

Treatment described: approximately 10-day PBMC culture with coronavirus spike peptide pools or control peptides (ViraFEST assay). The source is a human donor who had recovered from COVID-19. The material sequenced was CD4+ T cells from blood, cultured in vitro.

Here the CDR3 reads CASSPSGWPEETQYF. CDR3 nucleotide sequence: TGTGCCAGCAGCCCGTCCGGTTGGCCGGAGGAGACCCAGTACTTC. The rearrangement uses TRBV11-2 and TRBJ2-5; no reliable D call. The CDR3 has 15 residues. Trimming removed 5 bases at V and 5 bases at J, with 18 bases between. In germline, CDR1 is SGHAT, CDR2 FQNNGV.